What follows are 27 T cell receptor beta chains derived from one specimen sequenced in a study of T-cell memory formation after mild COVID-19. TCRdb used MiXCR to reprocess the 5' RACE reads, holding one entry per CDR3 protein. The sample records 550,000 to 600,000 distinct CDR3 sequences, less than 25% being singletons. Sequenced input: PBMCs or a T cell subset sorted from them (not recorded which). All receptors derive from an adult woman who had mild COVID-19 (a few samples of this study predate the infection). Cell type and time point are not known.

J is TRBJ2-3 and V is TRBV7-9, with 7 bases lining up with TRBD1. The CDR3 is 15 amino acids. Germline V gives CDR1 SEHNR, CDR2 FQNEAQ (reference sequence). The V and J ends lost 2 bases and 3 bases, in that order; junction bases with no gene match: 5. The CDR3 DNA sequence: TGTGCCAGCAGCTTATTCGGGACAGCAACAGATACGCAGTATTTT. Protein product: CASSLFGTATDTQYF.

This chain links TRBV5-1 with TRBJ2-5; 9 nucleotides line up with TRBD1. The CDR3 consists of 14 residues. With V trimmed by 3 bases and J by 5 bases, 5 bases remained unmatched. Germline V CDR1 and CDR2: SGHRS, YFSETQ. In DNA, the CDR3 is TGCGCCAGCAGCTGGGGGGACAGGGACGAGACCCAGTACTTC. Amino acids: CASSWGDRDETQYF.

The rearrangement joins TRBV9 to TRBJ1-1; perhaps TRBD1 as D (5 bases). Germline V gives CDR1 SGDLS, CDR2 YYNGEE. Trimming removed 0 bases from V and 8 bases from J, with 11 bases in between. CDR3 length equals 13 residues. CDR3 loop: CASSVDWGREAFF. The CDR3 DNA sequence: TGTGCCAGCAGCGTAGATTGGGGGAGGGAAGCTTTCTTT.

This clonotype occurred a few times. The gene calls are TRBV5-6 and TRBJ1-1; TRBD1 aligns across 7 bases. The V gene end was trimmed by 1 base and the J gene end by 2 bases; junction bases not matched to a gene: 11. CDR3 length equals 17 residues. Germline V gene sequence: CDR1 SGHDT, CDR2 YYEEEE. The DNA for the CDR3 is TGTGCCAGCAGCTTGTCAAGACAGGGAACCCTCAACACTGAAGCTTTCTTT. As protein: CASSLSRQGTLNTEAFF.

The chain recombines TRBV7-8 with TRBJ1-1, with a possible D match to TRBD1 (5 bases). The ends were cut back, 3 bases at V and 3 bases at J, with 11 bases in the middle. The CDR3 consists of 14 residues. The germline CDR1 and CDR2 sequences are SGHVS and FQNEAQ. CDR3 protein: CASSLGPADTEAFF. The CDR3 bases are TGTGCCAGCAGCTTGGGGCCCGCCGACACTGAAGCTTTCTTT.

The chain is built from TRBV9 and TRBJ2-1; TRBD2 is a possible D gene (6 bases). Trimming stripped 3 bases from V and 5 bases from J, with 15 bases between. The CDR3 covers 15 residues. Germline lookup yields CDR1 SGDLS and CDR2 YYNGEE. Here the CDR3 DNA reads TGTGCCAGCAGCGAGGGAGGACCCGGTGACAATGAGCAGTTCTTC. Translated, it gives CASSEGGPGDNEQFF.

There are a few counts of this clonotype. The rearrangement links TRBV7-9 to TRBJ1-1; 10 bases map to TRBD1. V gave up 5 bases and J gave up 7 bases; unmatched junction bases: 4. Looked up from germline, CDR1 is SEHNR and CDR2 is FQNEAQ (reference sequence). The length of the CDR3 is 13 residues. The CDR3 reads CASSPGTGVEAFF. CDR3 DNA sequence: TGTGCCAGCAGCCCCGGGACAGGGGTTGAAGCTTTCTTT.

The chain links TRBV5-1 to TRBJ1-1, with a tentative D call TRBD1 (6 bases). CDR1 and CDR2 (germline): SGHRS, YFSETQ. Trimming pared 3 bases from V and 7 bases from J, leaving 16 bases between. The CDR3 extends over 14 amino acids. CDR3 nucleotide sequence: TGCGCCAGCAGCTGGACAGTGGGCATCTATGAAGCTTTCTTT. Amino acid sequence: CASSWTVGIYEAFF.

Comment on this clonotype: No conserved phenylalanine or tryptophan ends this CDR3, so it is likely a read error. CDR3 sequence: CSVQTGTNEQFL. CDR3 sequence (DNA): TGCAGCGTCCAAACCGGGACTAATGAGCAGTTCTTA. The chain recombines TRBV29-1 with TRBJ2-1, with D possibly being TRBD2 (6 bases). The ends were cut back, 6 bases at V and 7 bases at J, with 13 bases in the middle. The CDR3 runs 12 residues. Per the germline V gene, CDR1 is SQVTM and CDR2 is ANQGSEA.

This clonotype occurred many times. At one boundary the junction diverges from the germline segment, which might be a read error. The chain links TRBV5-1 to TRBJ2-7; 10 bases agree with TRBD1. The CDR3 has 14 amino acids. Per the germline V gene, CDR1 is SGHRS and CDR2 is YFSETQ. The DNA for the CDR3 is TGTGCCAGCAGCTGGGGGACAGGGGACTACGAGCAGTACTTC. Translation gives CASSWGTGDYEQYF.

The rearrangement uses TRBV6-5 and TRBJ1-2; no reliable D call. The CDR3 consists of 11 residues. Germline V gene sequence: CDR1 MNHEY, CDR2 SVGAGI. V dropped 11 bases and J dropped 8 bases, with 15 bases sitting between them. CDR3: CAVGEARGYTF. CDR3 bases: TGTGCCGTTGGGGAGGCGCGGGGCTACACCTTC.

The CDR3 sequence: CASSLSFARIPTYEQYF. The CDR3 nucleotides are TGTGCCAGCAGCTTAAGTTTCGCGCGGATCCCGACCTACGAGCAGTACTTC. The J gene is TRBJ2-7, the V gene TRBV7-9, with D unresolved. Trimming took 2 bases from V and 2 from J, leaving 19 bases between them. The CDR3 totals 17 residues. Germline values: CDR1 SEHNR, CDR2 FQNEAQ (reference sequence).

Only one count was recorded for this clonotype. The J gene is TRBJ1-6, the V gene TRBV15; D gene unclear. The CDR3 is 13 amino acids. The V gene's germline CDR1 is LNHNV and CDR2 YYDKDF (reference sequence). V shed 5 bases and J shed 1 base, with 3 bases lying between them. DNA of the CDR3: TGTGCCACCAGCCAGTCCTATAATTCACCCCTCCACTTT. As protein: CATSQSYNSPLHF. The full variable domain, in which reference TRBV15 and TRBJ1-6 provide the parts outside the CDR3, is DAMVIQNPRYQVTQFGKPVTLSCSQTLNHNVMYWYQQKSSQAPKLLFHYYDKDFNNEADTPDNFQSRRPNTSFCFLDIRSPGLGDTAMYLCATSQSYNSPLHFGNGTRLTVT.

J is TRBJ2-3 and V is TRBV7-6; no clear D gene. This CDR3 has 13 amino acids. The V end lost 5 bases, the J end lost 4 bases, and 10 bases lay between the germline ends. The germline V gene encodes CDR1 SGHVS and CDR2 FNYEAQ. The CDR3 is CASSLPGSDTQYF. CDR3 coding DNA: TGTGCCAGCAGCCTCCCGGGTTCAGATACGCAGTATTTT.

This chain joins TRBV6-2 or TRBV6-3 and TRBJ1-1, with TRBD1 as a possible D gene (6 bases). Germline V gene lookup returns CDR1 MNHEY and CDR2 SVGEGT. This CDR3 has 12 amino acids. Trimming took off 5 bases at V and 11 bases at J, with 15 bases between the two ends. The CDR3 nucleotides read TGTGCCAGCAGTCCGGCGGGGGGGCCGGCTTTCTTT. Its protein product is CASSPAGGPAFF.

J is TRBJ2-1 and V is TRBV12-3 or TRBV12-4; 8 nucleotides line up with TRBD1. V shed 6 bases, J shed 4 bases, and the junction held 8 bases outside the gene matches. The CDR3 length is 15 residues. CDR3 in DNA: TGTGCCAGCAGCCCTGGCCGGGACAGGTACAATGAGCAGTTCTTC. It encodes CASSPGRDRYNEQFF.

This rearrangement joins TRBV12-3 or TRBV12-4 to TRBJ2-3; 11 nucleotides line up with TRBD1. The CDR3 sequence is 15 residues long. The ends lost 3 bases at V and 4 bases at J; junction bases unmatched: 3. The CDR3 sequence: CASSFRTGGPDTQYF. The CDR3 DNA reads as TGTGCCAGCAGTTTTAGGACAGGGGGCCCAGATACGCAGTATTTT.

This clonotype was observed a few times. The V and J genes are TRBV29-1 and TRBJ2-1; 8 bases map to TRBD2. Germline V gene sequence: CDR1 SQVTM, CDR2 ANQGSEA. Trimming at V came to 3 bases and at J to 8 bases, leaving 6 bases not matched to a gene. The CDR3 extends over 13 amino acids. CDR3 in DNA: TGCAGCGTTGATGGGGGACTAGTGGATGAGCAGTTCTTC. Its protein is CSVDGGLVDEQFF.

This chain uses TRBV4-1 with TRBJ2-4, with unresolved D. The CDR3 has 14 residues. V was clipped by 1 base and J by 8 bases, with 12 bases between them. The germline V gene has CDR1 MGHRA and CDR2 YSYEKL. The CDR3 DNA reads as TGCGCCAGCAGCCAAGCTTCGACTGTGGACATTCAGTACTTC. This translates into CASSQASTVDIQYF.

The rearrangement links TRBV19 to TRBJ2-1, with 9 bases identical to TRBD1. The ends lost 7 bases at V and 4 bases at J; junction bases unmatched: 8. Germline V gene lookup returns CDR1 LNHDA and CDR2 SQIVND (reference sequence). CDR3 length: 15 amino acids. The CDR3 reads CASTSVGTGYNEQFF. DNA for the CDR3: TGTGCCAGTACCTCCGTCGGGACAGGGTACAATGAGCAGTTCTTC.

In its sample, this clonotype was seen many times. V and J are TRBV5-1 and TRBJ2-7; the match to TRBD1 covers 9 bases. The CDR3 has 14 amino acids. The germline CDR1 and CDR2 sequences are SGHRS and YFSETQ. V gave up 4 bases and J gave up 5 bases; unmatched junction bases: 7. The CDR3 spells CASSSRTGVNEQYF. CDR3 nucleotide sequence: TGCGCCAGCAGCAGCCGGACAGGGGTAAACGAGCAGTACTTC.

The chain couples TRBV2 to TRBJ1-6; no reliable D call. Trimming stripped 6 bases from V and 8 bases from J, with 14 bases between. The CDR3 extends over 14 amino acids. CDR1 and CDR2 from the germline V gene are SNHLY and FYNNEI. The CDR3 spells CASRVRAGDSPLHF. The CDR3 bases are TGTGCCAGCAGGGTCCGGGCCGGGGATTCACCCCTCCACTTT.

This clonotype was found many times. This chain links TRBV18 with TRBJ2-1; the match to TRBD2 covers 12 bases. The CDR3 is 15 residues long. Germline V gene sequence: CDR1 KGHSH, CDR2 LQKENI. The V gene end was trimmed by 3 bases and the J gene end by 6 bases; junction bases not matched to a gene: 3. In nucleotides, the CDR3 is TGTGCCAGCTCACCCAGGACTAGCGGGGCCAATGAGCAGTTCTTC. Translation gives CASSPRTSGANEQFF.

The rearrangement links TRBV9 to TRBJ2-1; 7 bases map to TRBD2. Germline assignment: CDR1 SGDLS and CDR2 YYNGEE. The trim removed 1 base at V and 12 bases at J, leaving 13 bases unmatched. The CDR3 length is 15 residues. The DNA of the CDR3 is TGTGCCAGCAGCGTATCCCCGGGGGGAGATTTGGGGCAGTTCTTC. It codes for CASSVSPGGDLGQFF.

V gene TRBV10-3 combines with J gene TRBJ1-1, with 9 bases lining up with TRBD1. The CDR3 is 21 amino acids. CDR1 ENHRY and CDR2 SYGVKD come from the germline V gene. V lost 6 bases, J lost 0 bases, and 23 bases stayed unmatched. The CDR3 reads CAISPFVPGQGIISVNTEAFF. DNA of the CDR3: TGTGCCATCAGCCCATTTGTTCCGGGACAGGGAATTATTTCCGTGAACACTGAAGCTTTCTTT.

This clonotype was recorded a few times. The chain is built from TRBV7-9 and TRBJ2-7, with D tentatively TRBD1 or TRBD2 (5 bases each). The germline V gene encodes CDR1 SEHNR and CDR2 FQNEAQ (reference sequence). The ends were cut back, 8 bases at V and 7 bases at J, with 12 bases in the middle. The CDR3 length is 11 residues. The CDR3 spells CASGGTVEQYF. The CDR3 nucleotides read TGTGCCAGCGGTGGGACGGTGGAGCAGTACTTC.

The chain is built from TRBV20-1 and TRBJ2-5; maybe TRBD2 (5 bases). V shed 3 bases and J shed 5 bases, with 13 bases lying between them. The CDR3 is 13 amino acids. Germline assignment: CDR1 DFQATT and CDR2 SNEGSKA (reference sequence). CDR3 amino acids: CSARLIGEETQYF. For the CDR3, the DNA is TGCAGTGCTAGGTTAATCGGGGAGGAGACCCAGTACTTC.